This passage covers 30 T cell receptor beta chains from one sample sequenced in a study of T cell repertoires in cytomegalovirus infection. Their recognized antigens are unknown. MiXCR, run by TCRdb on the reads, gives a single entry per CDR3 protein. The repertoire holds some 70,000 distinct CDR3 sequences, with under 25% as singletons. The sample was PBMCs, sequenced either directly or after in vitro stimulation (not recorded which). The origin of the receptors is a human donor in good health (CMV status not recorded). Some clones in this sample may be carry-over from other donors' samples.

The V call is TRBV6-1, the J call TRBJ2-3; unclear D gene. CDR1 is MNHNS and CDR2 is SASEGT in the germline V gene. Deletions cut 5 bases from V and 7 bases from J, with 10 bases between. This CDR3 spans 12 amino acids. The CDR3 is CASSSAANTQYF. As DNA, the CDR3 is TGTGCCAGCAGTTCCGCGGCTAATACGCAGTATTTT.

The chain links TRBV6-2 or TRBV6-3 to TRBJ2-2; 7 bases match TRBD2. The CDR3 is 16 amino acids. Looked up from germline, CDR1 is MNHEY and CDR2 is SVGEGT. Losses at the gene ends were 6 bases for V and 0 bases for J; bases not matched to a gene: 7. CDR3 protein: CASSRSSGTNTGELFF. CDR3 sequence (DNA): TGTGCCAGCAGCCGTTCTAGCGGTACGAACACCGGGGAGCTGTTTTTT.

This chain joins TRBV7-2 and TRBJ1-2; the D gene is possibly TRBD1 (5 bases). The V end lost 2 bases, the J end lost 8 bases, and 12 bases lay between the germline ends. CDR3 length: 13 amino acids. Germline lookup yields CDR1 SGHTA and CDR2 FQGNSA. The CDR3 spells CASSLLGARGYTF. The DNA for the CDR3 is TGTGCCAGCAGCTTATTAGGGGCTCGGGGCTACACCTTC.

The genes are TRBV7-2 and TRBJ2-7; 9 nucleotides agree with TRBD2. The ends lost 4 bases at V and 7 bases at J; junction bases unmatched: 14. From germline, CDR1 is SGHTA and CDR2 FQGNSA. This CDR3 has 16 residues. The DNA for the CDR3 is TGTGCCAGCAGCTCATCCCCTGGGCGGGAGGGTGGGGAGCAGTACTTC. It yields the protein CASSSSPGREGGEQYF.

This clonotype appeared a few times. The V call is TRBV6-6, the J call TRBJ2-5; D is ambiguous. CDR3 length: 11 amino acids. CDR1 MNHNY and CDR2 SVGAGI come from the germline V gene (reference sequence). V lost 4 bases and J lost 3, with 3 bases in between. In nucleotides, the CDR3 is TGTGCCAGCAGTTCAAAAGAGACCCAGTACTTC. The encoded protein is CASSSKETQYF.

This clonotype was picked up many times. CDR3 in amino acids: CASSRGADRGHEKLFF. The CDR3 DNA sequence: TGTGCCAGCAGCCGGGGGGCGGACAGGGGGCATGAAAAACTGTTTTTT. This chain joins TRBV7-2 and TRBJ1-4; 11 bases are shared with TRBD1. CDR1 and CDR2 from the germline V gene are SGHTA and FQGNSA. The CDR3 runs 16 residues. The V and J ends lost 5 bases and 6 bases, in that order; junction bases with no gene match: 8.

The table lists this clonotype with a few counts. The rearrangement uses TRBV10-2 and TRBJ2-3; 9 bases are shared with TRBD2. The CDR3 is 15 residues long. V was pared by 6 bases and J by 3 bases, with 7 bases of the junction left unmatched. Germline V gene sequence: CDR1 WSHSY, CDR2 SAAADI. The CDR3 nucleotides are TGCGCCAGCAGGTTAGCGGGAGCTGGAACAGATACGCAGTATTTT. It specifies CASRLAGAGTDTQYF.

This clonotype showed up just a few times. The gene calls are TRBV20-1 and TRBJ2-1; D gene ambiguous. The CDR3 has 13 residues. V gave up 5 bases and J gave up 4 bases, with 12 bases separating them. Per germline, CDR1 DFQATT and CDR2 SNEGSKA (reference sequence). CDR3 nucleotides: TGCAGTGCTCGAGGTGGCTCGTACAATGAGCAGTTCTTC. It translates to CSARGGSYNEQFF.

This clonotype was seen only a few times. The rearrangement uses TRBV6-2 or TRBV6-3 and TRBJ2-1; perhaps TRBD2 as D (6 bases). Germline V CDR1 and CDR2: MNHEY, SVGEGT. CDR3 length: 15 residues. V was cut by 6 bases and J by 10 bases, with 22 bases left in between. The CDR3 DNA follows: TGTGCCAGCAGCCCTTTTCGGGAGAATAGGGGCGAGCAGTTCTTC. Its protein is CASSPFRENRGEQFF.

This clonotype was observed a few times. CDR3 sequence (DNA): TGCAGTGCTAGAGAAGTTGCGGGTAGCGGGGGAACCTACGAGCAGTACTTC. Its translation: CSAREVAGSGGTYEQYF. This chain connects TRBV20-1 to TRBJ2-7, with 9 positions matching TRBD2. CDR1 and CDR2 from the germline V gene are DFQATT and SNEGSKA (reference sequence). The trim removed 0 bases at V and 2 bases at J, leaving 11 bases unmatched. CDR3 length: 17 amino acids.

This clonotype was counted only a few times. This chain links TRBV6-8 with TRBJ2-7, with TRBD1 matching over 7 bases. The CDR3 totals 17 residues. With 0 bases clipped from V and 3 bases from J, the junction kept 11 bases outside the gene matches. The germline V gene has CDR1 MNHGY and CDR2 SAAAGT. The CDR3 DNA reads as TGTGCCAGCAGTTACTCAAGGCATCGGGACAGCGGCTACGAGCAGTACTTC. This translates into CASSYSRHRDSGYEQYF.

The chain is built from TRBV10-3 and TRBJ2-3; 7 nucleotides agree with TRBD2. V trimming: 8 bases; J trimming: 4 bases; junction bases outside the gene matches: 6. The CDR3 covers 13 residues. CDR1 is ENHRY and CDR2 is SYGVKD in the germline V gene. CDR3 DNA sequence: TGTGCCATCTTCGCGGGAGAGCCAGATACGCAGTATTTT. This sequence encodes CAIFAGEPDTQYF.

The chain recombines TRBV18 with TRBJ2-7, with D perhaps TRBD2 (6 bases). CDR1 and CDR2 (germline): KGHSH, LQKENI. The CDR3 covers 14 residues. V lost 4 bases and J 8 bases, leaving 18 bases between the germline ends. The CDR3 DNA follows: TGTGCCAGCTCACGGGACTCGGAGCGGAAGAAGCAGTACGTC. As protein: CASSRDSERKKQYV.

This clonotype was seen a single time. V and J are TRBV11-2 and TRBJ2-1, with TRBD1 matching 7 bases. Looked up from germline, CDR1 is SGHAT and CDR2 is FQNNGV. V trimming: 0 bases; J trimming: 6 bases; junction bases outside the gene matches: 5. CDR3 length: 15 amino acids. Here the CDR3 DNA reads TGTGCCAGCAGCTTAGATAGGGGGCCCACCAATGAGCAGTTCTTC. Encoded protein: CASSLDRGPTNEQFF.

There are many counts of this clonotype. The V gene is TRBV11-2, the J gene TRBJ2-2; D gene unclear. This CDR3 contains 16 residues. Trimming removed 0 bases from V and 3 bases from J, with 11 bases in between. Germline loops: CDR1 SGHAT, CDR2 FQNNGV. CDR3 sequence reads: CASSLDQIRDTGELFF. The CDR3 DNA reads as TGTGCCAGCAGCTTAGATCAAATCCGCGACACCGGGGAGCTGTTTTTT.

The CDR3 spells CASSRTGAGGYTF. As DNA, the CDR3 is TGTGCCAGCAGTCGGACAGGGGCTGGTGGCTACACCTTC. The rearrangement joins TRBV12-3 or TRBV12-4 to TRBJ1-2; TRBD1 agrees at 9 bases. V was clipped by 5 bases and J by 7 bases; unmatched bases: 5. The CDR3 contains 13 residues.

This chain connects TRBV14 to TRBJ2-7; D call uncertain. Germline assignment: CDR1 SGHDN and CDR2 FVKESK. Trimming took off 1 base at V and 6 bases at J, with 4 bases between the two ends. CDR3 length equals 11 residues. CDR3 DNA sequence: TGTGCCAGCAGCCAAGTAGCCGAGCAGTACTTC. Its protein product is CASSQVAEQYF.

The chain joins TRBV29-1 to TRBJ2-1; D gene ambiguous. CDR1 and CDR2 (germline): SQVTM, ANQGSEA. The ends were cut back, 4 bases at V and 1 base at J, with 8 bases in the middle. The length of the CDR3 is 13 residues. CDR3 loop: CSVGSSSYNEQFF. The CDR3 region has the DNA TGCAGCGTTGGGAGCAGTTCCTACAATGAGCAGTTCTTC.

This clonotype was detected many times. V is TRBV7-2 and J is TRBJ2-5; no firm D call. V was cut by 3 bases and J by 4 bases, with 3 bases left in between. CDR1 and CDR2 (germline): SGHTA, FQGNSA. This CDR3 comprises 11 residues. CDR3 sequence (DNA): TGTGCCAGCAGCTTCGGAGAGACCCAGTACTTC. Its protein is CASSFGETQYF.

V gene TRBV19 combines with J gene TRBJ1-1; D remains unclear. CDR3 size: 15 residues. Germline V gene data show CDR1 as LNHDA and CDR2 as SQIVND (reference sequence). V was clipped by 3 bases and J by 0 bases, with 11 bases between them. CDR3: CASSIYGGLNTEAFF. In DNA form, the CDR3 reads TGTGCCAGTAGTATTTACGGCGGATTGAACACTGAAGCTTTCTTT.

This clonotype has ten or more counts. The chain employs TRBV7-8 and TRBJ2-7; D might be TRBD2 (6 bases). The CDR3 extends over 13 amino acids. Germline CDR1 and CDR2: SGHVS and FQNEAQ. V lost 3 bases to trimming and J lost 9 bases, with 15 bases between them. CDR3 in amino acids: CASSLSGTRGQYV. Here the CDR3 DNA reads TGTGCCAGCAGCTTGTCCGGGACTCGGGGGCAGTACGTC.

This clonotype was counted many times. The rearrangement joins TRBV6-2 or TRBV6-3 to TRBJ2-1, with TRBD1 matching over 7 bases. The V segment lost 7 bases and the J segment 5 bases; nucleotides outside the gene matches: 14. Germline-derived CDR1 and CDR2 are MNHEY and SVGEGT. The CDR3 contains 16 residues. The chain's CDR3 is CASKIDGTDYDNEQFF. CDR3 coding DNA: TGTGCCAGCAAAATTGACGGGACAGACTACGACAATGAGCAGTTCTTC.

This clonotype has ten or more counts. V usage is TRBV7-2 and J usage is TRBJ2-3; D remains ambiguous. V lost 4 bases and J lost 6, with 8 bases in between. The CDR3 runs 12 residues. Germline-derived CDR1 and CDR2 are SGHTA and FQGNSA. The DNA for the CDR3 is TGTGCCAGCAGCTCTCAAGGGGATACGCAGTATTTT. Translating it yields CASSSQGDTQYF.

V gene TRBV5-1 combines with J gene TRBJ2-3; D gene ambiguous. Germline lookup yields CDR1 SGHRS and CDR2 YFSETQ. Between the trimmed V and J ends, which lost 0 bases and 1 base, there was a span of 6 bases. The CDR3 spans 14 residues. The CDR3 protein is CASSLGGGTDTQYF. The CDR3 region has the DNA TGCGCCAGCAGCTTGGGAGGTGGCACAGATACGCAGTATTTT. Using reference TRBV5-1 and TRBJ2-3 for the parts outside the CDR3, the full variable domain is KAGVTQTPRYLIKTRGQQVTLSCSPISGHRSVSWYQQTPGQGLQFLFEYFSETQRNKGNFPGRFSGRQFSNSRSEMNVSTLELGDSALYLCASSLGGGTDTQYFGPGTRLTVL.

The chain is built from TRBV12-3 or TRBV12-4 and TRBJ1-2; D is unresolved. V was clipped by 3 bases and J by 4 bases, with 9 bases between them. CDR3 length: 13 residues. The CDR3, as DNA: TGTGCCAGCAGTTTTAAACCGGTCTATGGCTACACCTTC. It is translated as CASSFKPVYGYTF.

This clonotype was seen a handful of times. The V and J genes are TRBV28 and TRBJ2-4; 8 bases line up with TRBD2. The germline V gene has CDR1 MDHEN and CDR2 SYDVKM. The CDR3 has 15 amino acids. Trimming took 7 bases from V and 4 from J; bases not matched to a gene: 9. The CDR3 here is CASTSEGLGKNIQYF. The DNA for the CDR3 is TGTGCCAGCACCTCCGAGGGACTAGGGAAAAACATTCAGTACTTC.

This clonotype was found many times. The chain couples TRBV7-2 to TRBJ2-7; no clear D. The CDR3 length is 14 residues. Per germline, CDR1 SGHTA and CDR2 FQGNSA. V lost 2 bases to trimming and J lost 4 bases, with 12 bases between them. The CDR3 region is CASSLFGRLYEQYV. The CDR3 DNA follows: TGTGCCAGCAGCTTATTTGGCCGGTTATACGAGCAGTACGTC.

The J gene is TRBJ2-7, the V gene TRBV6-2 or TRBV6-3, with 7 bases fitting TRBD1. The CDR3 is 14 residues long. CDR1 MNHEY and CDR2 SVGEGT come from the germline V gene. V trimming: 4 bases; J trimming: 3 bases; junction bases outside the gene matches: 6. CDR3 DNA: TGTGCCAGCAGTTGGACAGGCCATGGCTACGAGCAGTACTTC. Encoded protein: CASSWTGHGYEQYF.

This clonotype was observed many times. V gene TRBV7-9 combines with J gene TRBJ2-7; D perhaps matches TRBD2 (6 bases). Looked up from germline, CDR1 is SEHNR and CDR2 is FQNEAQ (reference sequence). Trimming shortened V by 8 bases and J by 9 bases, and 20 bases separated the two germline ends. The CDR3 is 13 residues long. The CDR3 region is CASFDGPGLRQYF. The CDR3 DNA reads TGTGCCAGCTTCGACGGGCCGGGACTTAGGCAGTACTTC.

This clonotype was seen a handful of times. This chain links TRBV7-9 with TRBJ1-5; tentatively, D is TRBD1 (6 bases). The CDR3 runs to 16 residues. The germline V gene encodes CDR1 SEHNR and CDR2 FQNEAQ (reference sequence). V was pared by 9 bases and J by 2 bases, with 20 bases between. DNA for the CDR3: TGTGCCAGTTCTGCTGCTTGGGGGCGAGGCAATCAGCCCCAGCATTTT. Its protein is CASSAAWGRGNQPQHF.